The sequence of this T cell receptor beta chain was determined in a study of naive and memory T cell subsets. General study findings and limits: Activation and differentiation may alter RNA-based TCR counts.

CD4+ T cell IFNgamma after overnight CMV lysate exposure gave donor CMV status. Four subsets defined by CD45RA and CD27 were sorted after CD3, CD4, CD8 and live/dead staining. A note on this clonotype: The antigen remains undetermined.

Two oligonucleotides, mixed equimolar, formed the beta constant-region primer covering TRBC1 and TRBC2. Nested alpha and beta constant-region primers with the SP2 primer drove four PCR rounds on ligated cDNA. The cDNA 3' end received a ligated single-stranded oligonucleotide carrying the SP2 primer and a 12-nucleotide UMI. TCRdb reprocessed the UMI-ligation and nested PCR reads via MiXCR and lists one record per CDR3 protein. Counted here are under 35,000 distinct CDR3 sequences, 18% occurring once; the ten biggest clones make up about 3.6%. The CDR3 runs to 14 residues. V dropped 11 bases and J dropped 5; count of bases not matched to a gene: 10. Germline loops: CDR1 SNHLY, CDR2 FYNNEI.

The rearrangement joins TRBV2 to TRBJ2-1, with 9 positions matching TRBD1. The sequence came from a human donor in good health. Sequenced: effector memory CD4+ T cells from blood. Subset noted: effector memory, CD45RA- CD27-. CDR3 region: CAGLRTGENNEQFF. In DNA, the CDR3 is TGTGCCGGTCTCCGGACAGGGGAGAACAATGAGCAGTTCTTC.